The 17 T cell receptor beta chains below come from one sample, sequenced in a study of blood T cell repertoires in COVID-19 (TCRdb year 2020). The library relied on the immunoSEQ multiplex PCR assay. The table was pulled from immuneACCESS by TCRdb, which kept in-frame rearrangements only. Such tables lose some clones; where checked, under half of the loss comes from unresolved V genes, and the rest has no known cause. The sample yields about 120,000 clones; over 70% were counted once. The ten largest clones add up to 30% of the sample. Sequenced input: peripheral blood. The receptors derive from a woman aged 70-85 years with acute or convalescent COVID-19.

V gene TRBV28 combines with J gene TRBJ2-7; D remains unclear. V lost 7 bases and J lost 1, with 20 bases in between. Germline V gene data show CDR1 as MDHEN and CDR2 as SYDVKM. The CDR3 covers 16 residues. The CDR3 here is CASKPVDKIASYEQYF. The CDR3 coding sequence is TGTGCCAGCAAGCCGGTAGACAAAATTGCATCCTACGAGCAGTACTTC.

This sequence joins TRBV10-2 and TRBJ2-7; D gene uncertain. CDR1 is WSHSY, CDR2 SAAADI, per germline. This CDR3 spans 12 amino acids. Trimming took off 3 bases at V and 6 bases at J, with 9 bases between the two ends. The CDR3 protein is CASSDSGLEQYF. The CDR3 DNA reads as TGCGCCAGCAGTGATAGTGGGCTCGAGCAGTACTTC.

The chain recombines TRBV19 with TRBJ1-3; D unresolved. The CDR3 loop spans 17 amino acids. Trimming left V 1 base short and J 0 bases short, with 13 bases between. Germline lookup yields CDR1 LNHDA and CDR2 SQIVND (reference sequence). The CDR3 coding sequence is TGTGCCAGTAGTATAGCGGCAGGCTCCTACTCTGGAAACACCATATATTTT. This gives the protein CASSIAAGSYSGNTIYF.

The rearrangement joins TRBV10-2 to TRBJ1-2; the D gene is possibly TRBD1 (6 bases). V dropped 11 bases and J dropped 7 bases, with 14 bases sitting between them. CDR1 is WSHSY, CDR2 SAAADI, per germline. The CDR3 consists of 11 residues. CDR3 DNA: TGCGCCGTACAACAGGGATCTGGCTACACCTTC. Its protein is CAVQQGSGYTF.

J is TRBJ2-5 and V is TRBV14; TRBD1 might be the D (5 bases). The CDR3 is 14 residues long. The V gene's germline CDR1 is SGHDN and CDR2 FVKESK. V lost 1 base and J 4 bases, leaving 10 bases between the germline ends. The CDR3 protein is CASSQAWGPETQYF. CDR3 nucleotide sequence: TGTGCCAGCAGCCAAGCTTGGGGCCCAGAGACCCAGTACTTC.

This rearrangement joins TRBV7-3 to TRBJ2-5; 10 bases line up with TRBD1. Germline CDR1 is SGHTA and CDR2 is FQGTGA. V shed 5 bases, J shed 4 bases, and the junction held 7 bases outside the gene matches. CDR3 length: 15 residues. The CDR3 nucleotides are TGTGCCAGCAGCCCCGGGACAGGGGCTGGAGAGACCCAGTACTTC. Protein: CASSPGTGAGETQYF. The whole variable domain, remainder taken from reference TRBV7-3 and TRBJ2-5, is GAGVSQTPSNKVTEKGKYVELRCDPISGHTALYWYRQSLGQGPEFLIYFQGTGAADDSGLPNDRFFAVRPEGSVSTLKIQRTERGDSAVYLCASSPGTGAGETQYFGPGTRLLVL.

V and J are TRBV5-1 and TRBJ2-6; 8 bases fit TRBD1. Germline V gene lookup returns CDR1 SGHRS and CDR2 YFSETQ. The CDR3 contains 19 residues. The trim removed 4 bases at V and 0 bases at J, leaving 12 bases unmatched. The CDR3 spells CASSTGTGELSSGANVLTF. The CDR3 nucleotides are TGCGCCAGCAGCACCGGGACAGGCGAACTTAGCTCTGGGGCCAACGTCCTGACTTTC. The variable domain in full, completed from reference TRBV5-1 and TRBJ2-6, reads KAGVTQTPRYLIKTRGQQVTLSCSPISGHRSVSWYQQTPGQGLQFLFEYFSETQRNKGNFPGRFSGRQFSNSRSEMNVSTLELGDSALYLCASSTGTGELSSGANVLTFGAGSRLTVL.

This chain links TRBV6-5 with TRBJ1-2; TRBD1 aligns across 7 bases. Germline trimming cut 4 bases from V and 9 bases from J; bases unmatched to any gene: 11. CDR1 is MNHEY, CDR2 SVGAGI, per germline. This CDR3 region has 14 residues. The CDR3 bases are TGTGCCAGCAGTTCCCCGACAGGGTCGGATCGCTACACCTTC. It translates to CASSSPTGSDRYTF.

The chain joins TRBV4-2 to TRBJ1-1; D not resolved. Trimming stripped 4 bases from V and 0 bases from J, with 12 bases between. The CDR3 spans 15 residues. Germline V gives CDR1 LGHNA, CDR2 YNFKEQ. CDR3 amino acids: CASSPSPTMNTEAFF. The CDR3 bases are TGTGCCAGCAGCCCTAGCCCCACTATGAACACTGAAGCTTTCTTT.

The chain is built from TRBV19 and TRBJ2-5, with 8 nucleotides matching TRBD2. The germline gives CDR1 LNHDA, CDR2 SQIVND (reference sequence). The CDR3 has 15 amino acids. The trim removed 1 base at V and 2 bases at J, leaving 3 bases unmatched. The CDR3 bases are TGTGCCAGTAGTATAGGCGGGGGGTATCAAGAGACCCAGTACTTC. This gives the protein CASSIGGGYQETQYF.

Of note for this clone: An end of the junction does not agree with germline; a read error may underlie this. The chain employs TRBV30 and TRBJ1-2, with 7 positions matching TRBD1. Germline CDR1 reads GTSNPN; CDR2 reads SVGIG (reference sequence). The CDR3 is 11 residues long. CDR3 in DNA: TGTGCCTGGAGTCGGGGATCGGACAGGTCCTTC. Translated: CAWSRGSDRSF.

This clone was seen only a few times. V usage is TRBV19 and J usage is TRBJ1-1; D might be TRBD1 (5 bases). This CDR3 is 16 amino acids long. With 4 bases removed from V and 0 bases from J, the gap between germline ends came to 15 bases. Germline values: CDR1 LNHDA, CDR2 SQIVND (reference sequence). CDR3 DNA: TGTGCCAGTAGTAGAATCGGGGGACCACTGAACACTGAAGCTTTCTTT. It specifies CASSRIGGPLNTEAFF. Filled out from reference TRBV19 and TRBJ1-1, the complete variable domain reads DGGITQSPKYLFRKEGQNVTLSCEQNLNHDAMYWYRQDPGQGLRLIYYSQIVNDFQKGDIAEGYSVSREKKESFPLTVTSAQKNPTAFYLCASSRIGGPLNTEAFFGQGTRLTVV.

V and J are TRBV18 and TRBJ1-6; D is possibly TRBD1 (6 bases). This CDR3 is 16 amino acids long. Trimming left V 0 bases short and J 0 bases short, with 6 bases between. Per germline, CDR1 KGHSH and CDR2 LQKENI. The CDR3 DNA reads as TGTGCCAGCTCACCACCAGGGGGCTCCTATAATTCACCCCTCCACTTT. Translated: CASSPPGGSYNSPLHF. Complete variable domain (other parts from reference TRBV18 and TRBJ1-6): NAGVMQNPRHLVRRRGQEARLRCSPMKGHSHVYWYRQLPEEGLKFMVYLQKENIIDESGMPKERFSAEFPKEGPSILRIQQVVRGDSAAYFCASSPPGGSYNSPLHFGNGTRLTVT.

The chain is built from TRBV4-1 and TRBJ1-1, with D possibly being TRBD1 (6 bases). Germline V gene data show CDR1 as MGHRA and CDR2 as YSYEKL. The V end was cut by 4 bases, the J end by 4 bases, with 10 bases between. This CDR3 is 13 amino acids long. The CDR3 sequence is CASSRGPRTEAFF. The CDR3, as DNA: TGCGCCAGCAGCCGGGGGCCGCGCACTGAAGCTTTCTTT.

The V call is TRBV2, the J call TRBJ2-1, with TRBD1 matching 8 bases. Germline lookup yields CDR1 SNHLY and CDR2 FYNNEI. Germline trimming cut 4 bases from V and 2 bases from J; bases unmatched to any gene: 1. The CDR3 loop spans 14 amino acids. CDR3 in amino acids: CASSVQGAYNEQFF. CDR3 DNA sequence: TGTGCCAGCAGTGTACAGGGGGCCTACAATGAGCAGTTCTTC.

The gene calls are TRBV18 and TRBJ2-1, with 11 positions matching TRBD2. The length of the CDR3 is 15 residues. With 3 bases clipped from V and 3 bases from J, the junction kept 1 base outside the gene matches. Per the germline V gene, CDR1 is KGHSH and CDR2 is LQKENI. CDR3 region: CASSPGTSGYNEQFF. In DNA form, the CDR3 reads TGTGCCAGCTCACCGGGGACTAGCGGCTACAATGAGCAGTTCTTC.

The chain couples TRBV2 to TRBJ2-2; D may be TRBD2 (6 bases). Per germline, CDR1 SNHLY and CDR2 FYNNEI. With 6 bases removed from V and 5 bases from J, the gap between germline ends came to 13 bases. CDR3 length: 14 residues. As DNA, the CDR3 is TGTGCCAGCAGGGAGGGTGTTACGACCGGGGAGCTGTTTTTT. Encoded protein: CASREGVTTGELFF.